The 13 T cell receptor beta chains in this list originate from one sample, sequenced in a study of Ad26.COV2.S vaccination and SARS-CoV-2 variants. This table comes from immunoSEQ multiplex PCR, and its TCRdb copy is limited to in-frame clones, with some not included. The sample contains about 420,000 clones, 88% of which appear only once. The treatment denotes: 19 received Ad26.COV2.S at low or high dose, single or two shots; roughly 5 received placebo; per-sample allocation not given. Sampling was performed 63 days after the first vaccine or placebo injection. The sample was peripheral blood, taken in a trial of Ad26.COV2.S vaccine versus placebo. The source is a person aged 18 to 65 who received the Ad26.COV2.S COVID-19 vaccine or a placebo.

This clone has only one observation. This chain connects TRBV18 to TRBJ2-1; tentatively, D is TRBD1 or TRBD2 (5 bases each). This CDR3 has 17 amino acids. Germline lookup yields CDR1 KGHSH and CDR2 LQKENI. V lost 1 base and J lost 0, with 13 bases in between. The CDR3 loop reads CASSPLVGESSYNEQFF. CDR3 DNA: TGTGCCAGCTCACCACTTGTGGGGGAGAGCTCCTACAATGAGCAGTTCTTC.

The chain combines TRBV4-3 with TRBJ1-5, with D possibly TRBD1 on 6 matching bases. The CDR3 is 16 amino acids. CDR1 is LGHNA, CDR2 YSLEER, per germline. V was shortened by 0 bases and J by 3 bases, with 12 bases between the two germline ends. The CDR3 sequence is CASSQDLTGLNQPQHF. CDR3 DNA sequence: TGCGCCAGCAGCCAAGATTTGACAGGTCTCAATCAGCCCCAGCATTTT.

This sequence joins TRBV5-4 and TRBJ2-1; 9 bases are shared with TRBD2. This CDR3 is 15 amino acids long. Trimming took 5 bases from V and 5 from J; bases not matched to a gene: 8. Germline CDR1 reads SGHNT; CDR2 reads YYREEE (reference sequence). As DNA, the CDR3 is TGTGCCAGCAGGGCGGGAGCGGGGGGACACAATGAGCAGTTCTTC. It translates to CASRAGAGGHNEQFF.

This chain connects TRBV2 to TRBJ1-5, with D unresolved. V lost 3 bases and J lost 11, with 11 bases in between. This CDR3 has 12 amino acids. Per the germline V gene, CDR1 is SNHLY and CDR2 is FYNNEI. CDR3 protein: CASSEAPHSQHF. CDR3 bases: TGTGCCAGCAGTGAGGCGCCCCACTCCCAGCATTTT.

The chain has TRBV6-2 or TRBV6-3 and TRBJ2-7; 11 bases are a match to TRBD1. V shed 2 bases, J shed 7 bases, and the junction held 4 bases outside the gene matches. This CDR3 region has 14 residues. Germline loops: CDR1 MNHEY, CDR2 SVGEGT. The CDR3: CASSYRTGGREQYF. CDR3 in DNA: TGTGCCAGCAGTTACAGGACAGGGGGCCGAGAGCAGTACTTC.

The V call is TRBV6-6, the J call TRBJ1-1; D gene uncertain. CDR1 MNHNY and CDR2 SVGAGI come from the germline V gene (reference sequence). This CDR3 spans 14 amino acids. Deletions cut 6 bases from V and 1 base from J, with 12 bases between. CDR3 sequence: CASRSPVQNTEAFF. The DNA of the CDR3 is TGTGCCAGCAGGAGCCCGGTCCAGAACACTGAAGCTTTCTTT.

The chain uses TRBV5-8 and TRBJ2-7; no reliable D call. The length of the CDR3 is 11 residues. The germline V gene has CDR1 SGHTS and CDR2 YDEGEE. V was shortened by 2 bases and J by 9 bases, with 9 bases between the two germline ends. CDR3 in DNA: TGTGCCAGCAGCTTATTGGGGTGGCAGTACTTC. It codes for CASSLLGWQYF.

The V gene is TRBV4-2, the J gene TRBJ2-5; D call uncertain. The CDR3 is 14 residues long. Germline V gene sequence: CDR1 LGHNA, CDR2 YNFKEQ. With 0 bases removed from V and 6 bases from J, the gap between germline ends came to 11 bases. The CDR3 region is CASSQDLQAQTQYF. The CDR3 coding sequence is TGTGCCAGCAGCCAAGATTTGCAGGCACAGACCCAGTACTTC.

The J gene is TRBJ1-2, the V gene TRBV7-9; D is possibly TRBD1 (5 bases). The CDR3 has 16 amino acids. Germline CDR1 reads SEHNR; CDR2 reads FQNEAQ (reference sequence). The V end was cut by 6 bases, the J end by 1 base, with 18 bases between. CDR3 protein: CASRGEFTLGNYGYTF. The CDR3 region has the DNA TGTGCCAGCAGGGGGGAATTTACGCTGGGTAACTATGGCTACACCTTC.

This clone has only one observation. This chain connects TRBV2 to TRBJ1-1; D is unclear. V was pared by 6 bases and J by 4 bases, with 12 bases between. The CDR3 has 13 residues. Germline loops: CDR1 SNHLY, CDR2 FYNNEI. The CDR3 region has the DNA TGTGCCAGCAGCTCCGAGGGAGGCACTGAAGCTTTCTTT. Translating it yields CASSSEGGTEAFF.

The chain combines TRBV2 with TRBJ2-1; D is tentatively TRBD1 or TRBD2 (5 bases each). Germline CDR1 is SNHLY and CDR2 is FYNNEI. Trimming removed 7 bases from V and 12 bases from J, with 13 bases in between. The CDR3 has 11 residues. The CDR3 nucleotides read TGTGCCAGCATAGAGGGGAACCGGCAGTTCTTC. This translates into CASIEGNRQFF.

The V and J genes are TRBV28 and TRBJ1-2; weak D call: TRBD1 (6 bases). The CDR3 loop spans 13 amino acids. Germline CDR1 MDHEN, CDR2 SYDVKM. Between the trimmed V and J ends, which lost 1 base and 8 bases, there was a span of 11 bases. The DNA for the CDR3 is TGTGCCAGCAGTTTATTCAGGGGAGAAGGCTACACCTTC. Its translation is CASSLFRGEGYTF.

On this clone itself: Different DNA sequences within this sample yield the same CDR3. V gene TRBV29-1 combines with J gene TRBJ2-1; D not resolved. This CDR3 has 10 residues. Germline assignment: CDR1 SQVTM and CDR2 ANQGSEA. V lost 4 bases to trimming and J lost 7 bases, with 5 bases between them. The DNA for the CDR3 is TGCAGCGTTGGTCTTAATGAGCAGTTCTTC. Translation: CSVGLNEQFF.